The rows below give T cell receptor beta chains drawn from one sample of a study of breast tumors, draining lymph nodes, adjacent tissues. TCRdb reprocessed the multiplex PCR reads with MiXCR, giving one entry per CDR3 protein. The sample comprises 50,000 to 65,000 distinct CDR3 sequences, about 40% of which are singletons, and under 12% rests with the top ten. Material for sequencing was breast tumor tissue. The receptors come from a female donor with breast cancer. Some clones in this sample may be carry-over from other donors' samples. Both conserved end residues are part of each CDR3. D genes are given only for firm matches. Rows may omit the clone size; those that give it use once, few, many or a size class.

TRBV20-1	15	TRBJ2-3	.	many	CSAAWRAGETDTQYF	TGCAGTGCTGCCTGGCGGGCAGGGGAGACAGATACGCAGTATTTT
TRBV19	16	TRBJ2-5	.	once	CASSILRVSVGETQYF	TGTGCCAGTAGTATCTTAAGAGTGTCAGTTGGAGAGACCCAGTACTTC
TRBV20-1	16	TRBJ2-1	TRBD2	many	CSARDRQREFVNEQFF	TGCAGTGCTAGAGATCGCCAGCGGGAGTTCGTCAATGAGCAGTTCTTC
TRBV3-1	17	TRBJ2-1	.	many	CASSQRTIHSSYNEQFF	TGTGCCAGCAGCCAACGGACAATCCATAGCTCCTACAATGAGCAGTTCTTC
TRBV7-9	13	TRBJ2-7	.	hyperexpanded	CASRDSLSYEQYF	TGTGCCAGCCGGGACTCGCTCTCCTACGAGCAGTACTTC
TRBV12-3/TRBV12-4	14	TRBJ2-7	TRBD1	once	CASRVQGATYEQYF	TGTGCCAGCAGAGTGCAGGGGGCGACCTACGAGCAGTACTTC
TRBV7-6	15	TRBJ1-5	.	.	CASSSGASYTDTQHF	TGTGCCAGCAGCTCAGGGGCGTCGTACACAGATACGCAGCATTTT
TRBV20-1	15	TRBJ2-1	.	many	CSAPTRRGSYNEQFF	TGCAGTGCTCCAACTAGGAGGGGGTCCTACAATGAGCAGTTCTTC
TRBV5-6	13	TRBJ2-7	.	many	CASSSTVTYEQYF	TGTGCCAGCAGCTCGACGGTTACCTACGAGCAGTACTTC
TRBV7-6	13	TRBJ1-3	.	.	CASSLGRGNTIYF	TGTGCCAGCAGCTTAGGGCGTGGAAACACCATATATTTT
TRBV7-2	16	TRBJ1-2	.	.	CASSLGYFVINYGYTF	TGTGCCAGCAGCTTAGGGTATTTTGTTATTAACTATGGCTACACCTTC
TRBV10-3	15	TRBJ1-5	.	once	CAISESRQSRGAQHF	TGTGCCATCAGTGAGTCCCGACAGTCCAGAGGGGCCCAGCATTTT
TRBV2	15	TRBJ2-3	.	many	CASSRVTVSTDTQYF	TGTGCCAGCAGTAGGGTGACAGTTAGCACAGATACGCAGTATTTT
TRBV4-2	14	TRBJ1-5	.	many	CASSVNRANQPQHF	TGTGCCAGCAGTGTCAACAGGGCCAATCAGCCCCAGCATTTT
TRBV4-1	17	TRBJ2-3	TRBD2	many	CASSRILTSGVGDTQYF	TGCGCCAGCAGCCGGATCCTGACTAGCGGGGTGGGAGATACGCAGTATTTT
TRBV30	13	TRBJ1-1	.	.	CAWERAANTEAFF	TGTGCCTGGGAGAGGGCCGCGAACACTGAAGCTTTCTTT
TRBV20-1	11	TRBJ2-7	TRBD1	once	CSVDRAYEQYF	TGCAGTGTGGACAGGGCCTACGAGCAGTACTTC
TRBV6-2/TRBV6-3	14	TRBJ2-1	TRBD2	many	CASSYSGRGLAVFF	TGTGCCAGCAGTTACTCGGGTAGGGGACTAGCGGTCTTCTTC
TRBV7-6	13	TRBJ2-3	.	many	CASSHHYTDTQYF	TGTGCCAGCAGCCACCACTACACAGATACGCAGTATTTT
TRBV20-1	15	TRBJ2-1	TRBD1	.	CSAAGRDRDYNERFF	TGCAGTGCTGCGGGTCGGGACAGGGATTACAATGAGCGGTTCTTC
TRBV13	12	TRBJ2-7	.	many	CASSLVAHEQYF	TGTGCCAGCAGCTTAGTAGCCCACGAGCAGTACTTC
TRBV5-8	15	TRBJ1-2	TRBD1	.	CASSYRTGPQNGYTF	TGTGCCAGCAGCTACAGGACAGGGCCCCAGAATGGCTACACCTTC
TRBV9	16	TRBJ2-1	TRBD2	many	CASSVRTSLVRNEQFF	TGTGCCAGCAGCGTCCGGACTAGTCTCGTCCGCAATGAGCAGTTCTTC
TRBV2	16	TRBJ2-7	TRBD1	many	CASNEDPGQGANEQYF	TGTGCCAGCAACGAGGACCCGGGACAGGGGGCGAACGAGCAGTACTTC
TRBV12-3/TRBV12-4	12	TRBJ2-7	.	medium-sized	CASSPRVGQQYF	TGTGCCAGCAGTCCGCGGGTAGGCCAGCAGTACTTC
TRBV19	15	TRBJ1-2	.	.	CASSMAGIKGYGYTF	TGTGCCAGTAGCATGGCAGGGATCAAGGGCTATGGCTACACCTTC